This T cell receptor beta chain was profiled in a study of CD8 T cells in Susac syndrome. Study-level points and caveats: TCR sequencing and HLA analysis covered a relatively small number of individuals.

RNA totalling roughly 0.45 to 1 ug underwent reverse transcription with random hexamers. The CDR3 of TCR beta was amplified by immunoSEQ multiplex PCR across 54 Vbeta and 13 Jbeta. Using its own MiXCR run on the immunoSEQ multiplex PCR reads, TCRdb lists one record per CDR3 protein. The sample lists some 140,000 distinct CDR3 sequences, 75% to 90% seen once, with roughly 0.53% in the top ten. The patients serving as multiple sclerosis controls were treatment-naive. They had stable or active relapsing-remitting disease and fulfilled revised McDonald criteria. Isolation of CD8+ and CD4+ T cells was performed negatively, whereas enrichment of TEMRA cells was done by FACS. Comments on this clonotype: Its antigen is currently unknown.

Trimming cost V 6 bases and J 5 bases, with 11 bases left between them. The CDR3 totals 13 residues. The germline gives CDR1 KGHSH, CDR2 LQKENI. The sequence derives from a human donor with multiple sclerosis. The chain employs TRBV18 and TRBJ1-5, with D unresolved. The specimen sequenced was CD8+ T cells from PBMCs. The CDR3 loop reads CASSTGGYQPQHF. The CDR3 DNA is TGTGCCAGCTCCACCGGAGGTTATCAGCCCCAGCATTTT.